Below, 21 T cell receptor beta chains from the same sample are listed, as sequenced in a study of blood T cells in healthy people across ages (dated by TCRdb to between 2015 and 2016). Receptor amplification or capture employed 5' RACE. This sample was sequenced with an Illumina HiSeq 2500. A second PCR of roughly 7 to 12 cycles was performed with a sample-barcoded 5' primer and a J-beta primer mix. TCRdb reprocessing: public reads trimmed at Q25 with fastp, clones called with MiXCR, in-frame beta chains kept. Each entry is one CDR3 protein sequence, shown with its most common DNA and genes. Across this sample there are about 1.5 million distinct CDR3 sequences, with 35% to 45% seen only once. The ten biggest clones cover about 4.1% of the sample. The sequenced sample was blood. All receptors derive from a woman under 30 in good health.

This chain connects TRBV20-1 to TRBJ2-7, with 8 bases matching TRBD2. The J segment lost 1 base and the V segment lost 6 bases, leaving 11 bases of the junction unmatched. The CDR3 extends over 15 amino acids. Germline V gene lookup returns CDR1 DFQATT and CDR2 SNEGSKA (reference sequence). CDR3: CSAPGRGGGSYEQYF. The DNA of the CDR3 is TGCAGTGCCCCCGGTCGGGGGGGCGGATCCTACGAGCAGTACTTC.

This clonotype was counted between two and nine times. The chain carries TRBV5-1 and TRBJ2-7; D is ambiguous. There are 15 residues in the CDR3. CDR1 is SGHRS, CDR2 YFSETQ, per germline. Trimming cost V 2 bases and J 2 bases, with 14 bases left between them. CDR3 protein: CASSFSEWATYEQYF. CDR3 bases: TGCGCCAGCAGCTTCTCGGAATGGGCAACCTACGAGCAGTACTTC.

The J gene is TRBJ2-1, the V gene TRBV9, with 8 nucleotides matching TRBD2. Per the germline V gene, CDR1 is SGDLS and CDR2 is YYNGEE. The ends lost 0 bases at V and 4 bases at J; junction bases unmatched: 9. CDR3 length: 17 residues. The CDR3 DNA follows: TGTGCCAGCAGCGTAGCCGGCGGAGCGGGAGTTTACAATGAGCAGTTCTTC. Translation: CASSVAGGAGVYNEQFF.

This clonotype came up many times. A clone one base away is much larger, so this may be a read error. The CDR3 loop is CASSDNAGTYEQYF. The CDR3 region has the DNA TGTGCCAGCAGTGACAATGCAGGGACCTACGAGCAGTACTTC. V and J are TRBV6-5 and TRBJ2-7; perhaps TRBD1 as D (5 bases). This CDR3 region has 14 residues. V shed 5 bases and J shed 2 bases, with 13 bases lying between them. CDR1 is MNHEY and CDR2 is SVGAGI in the germline V gene.

V is TRBV7-2 and J is TRBJ2-1, with 8 bases matching TRBD1. With V trimmed by 4 bases and J by 13 bases, 18 bases remained unmatched. Germline CDR1 and CDR2: SGHTA and FQGNSA. The CDR3 length is 16 residues. This CDR3 is CASSSWDRRRQETQFF. CDR3 nucleotides: TGTGCCAGCAGCTCTTGGGACAGGCGCCGCCAAGAGACCCAGTTCTTC.

The chain employs TRBV4-3 and TRBJ2-1, with 8 bases identical to TRBD1. The CDR3 has 15 amino acids. V was pared by 1 base and J by 4 bases, with 3 bases of the junction left unmatched. CDR1 is LGHNA and CDR2 is YSLEER in the germline V gene. CDR3 protein: CASSQAGQVYNEQFF. CDR3 nucleotides: TGCGCCAGCAGCCAAGCGGGACAGGTATACAATGAGCAGTTCTTC.

This clonotype came up a few times. The CDR3 DNA is TGCAGTGCTAGAGCCAGGGCACCTCCTTACAATGAGCAGTTCTTC. Protein sequence: CSARARAPPYNEQFF. The chain employs TRBV20-1 and TRBJ2-1, with a weak D call TRBD1 (5 bases). CDR3 length: 15 residues. Germline CDR1 reads DFQATT; CDR2 reads SNEGSKA (reference sequence). The V end was cut by 1 base, the J end by 4 bases, with 14 bases between.

The genes are TRBV4-2 and TRBJ1-2, with 7 bases lining up with TRBD1. Germline CDR1 is LGHNA and CDR2 is YNFKEQ. V was clipped by 5 bases and J by 4 bases; unmatched bases: 10. The CDR3 has 15 amino acids. In nucleotides, the CDR3 is TGTGCCAGCAGCGGGAGTGGGCAGGGGGTCTATGGCTACACCTTC. Translation: CASSGSGQGVYGYTF.

To note about this clonotype: The junction differs from germline at one of its ends, possibly a read error. The V gene is TRBV7-9, the J gene TRBJ2-3; 8 nucleotides align to TRBD2. CDR3 length: 14 amino acids. CDR1 and CDR2 (germline): SEHNR, FQNEAQ (reference sequence). The DNA for the CDR3 is TGTGCCGGCAGCCGAGCGGGGGTAACAGATACGCAGTATTTT. Protein product: CAGSRAGVTDTQYF.

This clonotype was observed a handful of times. The rearrangement joins TRBV7-8 to TRBJ1-4; D remains unclear. CDR1 and CDR2 from the germline V gene are SGHVS and FQNEAQ. Trimming left V 3 bases short and J 2 bases short, with 7 bases between. CDR3 length equals 14 residues. CDR3 sequence reads: CASSFGRTNEKLFF. In DNA form, the CDR3 reads TGTGCCAGCAGCTTCGGGAGGACTAATGAAAAACTGTTTTTT.

Comments on this clonotype: The CDR3 does not end in the conserved phenylalanine or tryptophan, so this is likely a read error. The chain uses TRBV6-2 or TRBV6-3 and TRBJ1-2; D remains unclear. The germline V gene has CDR1 MNHEY and CDR2 SVGEGT. The CDR3 has 13 amino acids. V was shortened by 5 bases and J by 4 bases, with 11 bases between the two germline ends. The CDR3 here is CASSGPDAYGYTS. CDR3 nucleotides: TGTGCCAGCAGTGGCCCGGACGCCTATGGCTACACCTCC.

V is TRBV6-2 or TRBV6-3 and J is TRBJ2-3; 8 nucleotides align to TRBD1. The germline V gene has CDR1 MNHEY and CDR2 SVGEGT. The CDR3 is 14 residues long. The V and J ends lost 2 bases and 6 bases, in that order; junction bases with no gene match: 4. Here the CDR3 DNA reads TGTGCCAGCAGTTACCGGACAGGGACTGATACGCAGTATTTT. Protein product: CASSYRTGTDTQYF.

The J gene is TRBJ2-5, the V gene TRBV12-3 or TRBV12-4; 8 bases fit TRBD2. The CDR3 consists of 15 residues. Trimming at V came to 5 bases and at J to 2 bases, leaving 7 bases not matched to a gene. CDR3 sequence: CASSPREGRQETQYF. The CDR3, as DNA: TGTGCCAGCAGTCCACGGGAGGGGCGGCAAGAGACCCAGTACTTC.

The chain couples TRBV29-1 to TRBJ2-3; the D gene is possibly TRBD2 (5 bases). Germline V lookup: CDR1 SQVTM, CDR2 ANQGSEA. With 6 bases removed from V and 4 bases from J, the gap between germline ends came to 11 bases. This CDR3 is 12 amino acids long. In nucleotides, the CDR3 is TGCAGCGTCGGCCACGGGGCAGATACGCAGTATTTT. As protein: CSVGHGADTQYF.

The chain couples TRBV30 to TRBJ1-3; TRBD1 is a possible D gene (6 bases). From germline, CDR1 is GTSNPN and CDR2 SVGIG (reference sequence). Deletions cut 2 bases from V and 6 bases from J, with 23 bases between. There are 17 residues in the CDR3. As DNA, the CDR3 is TGTGCCTGGAGTTGGCAAAGGGGGTATGCTCTGGAAAACACCATATATTTT. It codes for CAWSWQRGYALENTIYF.

The CDR3 sequence is CASSVGVGYNEQFF. Here the CDR3 DNA reads TGTGCCAGCAGCGTCGGGGTTGGGTACAATGAGCAGTTCTTC. The rearrangement uses TRBV9 and TRBJ2-1; maybe TRBD2 (5 bases). CDR3 length equals 14 residues. Germline loops: CDR1 SGDLS, CDR2 YYNGEE. Trimming removed 2 bases from V and 4 bases from J, with 10 bases in between.

On this clonotype itself: A much larger clone sits a single nucleotide away, making a read error possible. The chain joins TRBV29-1 to TRBJ2-3; TRBD2 matches 8 bases. The CDR3 covers 15 residues. V was pared by 4 bases and J by 2 bases, with 8 bases of the junction left unmatched. Germline CDR1 reads SQVTM; CDR2 reads ANQGSEA. CDR3 region: CSVGERERSTDTQYF. In DNA form, the CDR3 reads TGCAGCGTTGGGGAGCGGGAGAGGTCCACAGATACGCAGTATTTT.

The CDR3: CASSQDIGEGVYTGELFF. DNA of the CDR3: TGCGCCAGCAGCCAAGATATCGGTGAGGGGGTCTACACCGGGGAGCTGTTTTTT. The chain couples TRBV4-3 to TRBJ2-2; weak D call: TRBD1 (6 bases). Trimming pared 0 bases from V and 3 bases from J, leaving 17 bases between. This CDR3 has 18 amino acids. Germline V gene lookup returns CDR1 LGHNA and CDR2 YSLEER.

This chain uses TRBV10-3 with TRBJ2-3; D is perhaps TRBD2 (5 bases). Trimming took 5 bases from V and 5 from J, leaving 11 bases between them. The germline CDR1 and CDR2 sequences are ENHRY and SYGVKD. CDR3 size: 13 residues. CDR3 coding DNA: TGTGCCATCAGTTCCACCGGGGAAGATACGCAGTATTTT. Amino acid sequence: CAISSTGEDTQYF.

Concerning this clonotype itself: A much larger clone lies a single base off, so this may be a read error. The chain combines TRBV12-3 or TRBV12-4 with TRBJ2-3, with 10 bases matching TRBD2. There are 16 residues in the CDR3. Trimming took 6 bases from V and 4 from J; bases not matched to a gene: 10. CDR3: CASSSSGRPSADTQYF. CDR3 bases: TGTGCCAGCAGCTCTAGCGGGAGACCTAGCGCAGATACGCAGTATTTT.

The rearrangement joins TRBV12-3 or TRBV12-4 to TRBJ2-5, with D maybe TRBD2 (7 bases). The V end lost 7 bases, the J end lost 4 bases, and 22 bases lay between the germline ends. This CDR3 has 16 amino acids. CDR3 DNA: TGTGCCAGCAAACTGGGGGGGCGGGGGAACCGAGAGACCCAGTACTTC. Translated: CASKLGGRGNRETQYF.